This T cell receptor (beta chain) was retrieved from a study of neoadjuvant nivolumab and ipilimumab in lung cancer. Here immunoSEQ multiplex PCR was the method, and the copy in TCRdb shows in-frame clones only, minus some. The sample lists 25,000 to 30,000 clones, about 81% occurring once. In this sample, this clone turned up a few times. Its antigen remains unidentified. Findings and caveats of the study: Compared with tumor-adjacent uninvolved lung, resected tumors showed greater richness and clonality. Higher pretherapy blood TCR richness went with higher resected-tumor richness. Only a small number of samples underwent TCR sequencing. From pretherapy to surgery, tumor richness and clonality rose with dual therapy.

The CDR3 is 14 residues long. The V gene's germline CDR1 is SGHRS and CDR2 YFSETQ. The V segment lost 0 bases and the J segment 7 bases; nucleotides outside the gene matches: 5. The TCR sequence derives from an adult with non-small cell lung cancer. Sequencing used tumor tissue, obtained after neoadjuvant nivolumab, alone or with ipilimumab, at or shortly before surgery. J is TRBJ2-7 and V is TRBV5-1, with 9 bases lining up with TRBD1. The CDR3 spells CASSLGQGEMEQYF. Written as DNA, the CDR3 is TGCGCCAGCAGCTTGGGACAGGGGGAAATGGAGCAGTACTTC.